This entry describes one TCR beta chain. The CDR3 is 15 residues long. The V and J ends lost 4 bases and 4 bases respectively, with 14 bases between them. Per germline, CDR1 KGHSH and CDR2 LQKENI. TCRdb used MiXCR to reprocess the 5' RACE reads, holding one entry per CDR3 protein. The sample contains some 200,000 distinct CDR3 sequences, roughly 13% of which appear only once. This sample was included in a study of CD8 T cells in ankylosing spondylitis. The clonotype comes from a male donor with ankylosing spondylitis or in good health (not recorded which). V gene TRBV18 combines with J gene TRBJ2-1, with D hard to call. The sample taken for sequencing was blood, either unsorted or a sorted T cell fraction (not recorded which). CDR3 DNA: TGTGCCAGCTCACGAGTCTCGGACGGTTACAATGAGCAGTTCTTC. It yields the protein CASSRVSDGYNEQFF.